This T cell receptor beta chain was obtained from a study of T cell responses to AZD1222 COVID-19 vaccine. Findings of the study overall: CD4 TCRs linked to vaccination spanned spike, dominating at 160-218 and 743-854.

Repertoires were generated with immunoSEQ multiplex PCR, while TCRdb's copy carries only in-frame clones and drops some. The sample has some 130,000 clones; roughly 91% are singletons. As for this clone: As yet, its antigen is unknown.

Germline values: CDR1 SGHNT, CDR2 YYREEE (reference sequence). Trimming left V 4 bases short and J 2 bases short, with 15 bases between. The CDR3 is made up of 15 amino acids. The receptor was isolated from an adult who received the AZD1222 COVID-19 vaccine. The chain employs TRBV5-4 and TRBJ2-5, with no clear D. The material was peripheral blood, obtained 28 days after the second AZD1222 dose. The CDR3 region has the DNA TGTGCCAGCAGCGCCGGTTACCGGCAACAAGAGACCCAGTACTTC. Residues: CASSAGYRQQETQYF. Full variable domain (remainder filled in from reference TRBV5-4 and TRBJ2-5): ETGVTQSPTHLIKTRGQQVTLRCSSQSGHNTVSWYQQALGQGPQFIFQYYREEENGRGNFPPRFSGLQFPNYSSELNVNALELDDSALYLCASSAGYRQQETQYFGPGTRLLVL.